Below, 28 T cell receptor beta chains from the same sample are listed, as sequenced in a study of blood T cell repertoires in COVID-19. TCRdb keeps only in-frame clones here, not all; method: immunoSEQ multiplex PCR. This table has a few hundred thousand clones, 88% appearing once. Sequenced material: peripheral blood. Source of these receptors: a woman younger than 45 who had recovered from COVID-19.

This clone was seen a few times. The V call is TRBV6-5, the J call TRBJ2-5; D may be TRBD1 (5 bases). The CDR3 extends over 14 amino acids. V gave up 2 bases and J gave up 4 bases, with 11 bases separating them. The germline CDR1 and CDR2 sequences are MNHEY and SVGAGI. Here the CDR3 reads CASSYPGQGETQYF. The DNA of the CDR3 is TGTGCCAGCAGTTACCCAGGGCAGGGAGAGACCCAGTACTTC.

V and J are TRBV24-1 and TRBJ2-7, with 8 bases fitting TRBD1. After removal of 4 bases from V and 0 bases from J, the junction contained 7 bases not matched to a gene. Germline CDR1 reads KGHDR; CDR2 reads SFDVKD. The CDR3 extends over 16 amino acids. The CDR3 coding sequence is TGTGCCACCAGTGACCCTCGGACAGGGCGCTCCTACGAGCAGTACTTC. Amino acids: CATSDPRTGRSYEQYF.

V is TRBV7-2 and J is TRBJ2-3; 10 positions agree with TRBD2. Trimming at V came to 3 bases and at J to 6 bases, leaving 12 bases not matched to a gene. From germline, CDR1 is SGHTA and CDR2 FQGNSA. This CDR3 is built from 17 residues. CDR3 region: CASSFSGSSGGADTQYF. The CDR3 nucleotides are TGTGCCAGCAGCTTTTCGGGCTCGAGCGGGGGGGCCGATACGCAGTATTTT. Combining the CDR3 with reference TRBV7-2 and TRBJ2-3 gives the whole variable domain GAGVSQSPSNKVTEKGKDVELRCDPISGHTALYWYRQSLGQGLEFLIYFQGNSAPDKSGLPSDRFSAERTGGSVSTLTIQRTQQEDSAVYLCASSFSGSSGGADTQYFGPGTRLTVL.

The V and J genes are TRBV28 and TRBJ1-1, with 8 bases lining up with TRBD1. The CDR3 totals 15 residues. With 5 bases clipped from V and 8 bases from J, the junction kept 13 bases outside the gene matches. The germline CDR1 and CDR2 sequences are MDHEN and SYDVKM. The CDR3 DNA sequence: TGTGCCAGCAGTGCCTATCGGACAGGGCCCACCGAAGCTTTCTTT. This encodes CASSAYRTGPTEAFF. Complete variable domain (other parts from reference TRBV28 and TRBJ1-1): DVKVTQSSRYLVKRTGEKVFLECVQDMDHENMFWYRQDPGLGLRLIYFSYDVKMKEKGDIPEGYSVSREKKERFSLILESASTNQTSMYLCASSAYRTGPTEAFFGQGTRLTVV.

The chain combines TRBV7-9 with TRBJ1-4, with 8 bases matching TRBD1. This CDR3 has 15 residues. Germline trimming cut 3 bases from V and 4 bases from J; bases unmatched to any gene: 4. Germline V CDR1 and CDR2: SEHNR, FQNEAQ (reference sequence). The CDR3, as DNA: TGTGCCAGCAGCTTGGGACAGGCATTTAATGAAAAACTGTTTTTT. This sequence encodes CASSLGQAFNEKLFF.

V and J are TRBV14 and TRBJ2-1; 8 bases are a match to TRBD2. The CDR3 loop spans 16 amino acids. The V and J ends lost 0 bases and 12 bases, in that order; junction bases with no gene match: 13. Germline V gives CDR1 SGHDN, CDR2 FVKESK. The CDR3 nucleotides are TGTGCCAGCAGCCAAGATGGAAGCGGGGGCCTTACGAGGCAGTTCTTC. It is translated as CASSQDGSGGLTRQFF.

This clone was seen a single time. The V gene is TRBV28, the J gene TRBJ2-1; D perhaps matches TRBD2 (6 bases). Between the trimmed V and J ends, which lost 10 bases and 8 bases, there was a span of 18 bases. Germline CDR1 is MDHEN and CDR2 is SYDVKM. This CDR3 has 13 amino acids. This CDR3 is CATHTIGGYEQFF. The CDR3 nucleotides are TGTGCCACCCATACTATCGGGGGATATGAGCAGTTCTTC. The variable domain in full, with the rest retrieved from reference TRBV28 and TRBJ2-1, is DVKVTQSSRYLVKRTGEKVFLECVQDMDHENMFWYRQDPGLGLRLIYFSYDVKMKEKGDIPEGYSVSREKKERFSLILESASTNQTSMYLCATHTIGGYEQFFGPGTRLTVL.

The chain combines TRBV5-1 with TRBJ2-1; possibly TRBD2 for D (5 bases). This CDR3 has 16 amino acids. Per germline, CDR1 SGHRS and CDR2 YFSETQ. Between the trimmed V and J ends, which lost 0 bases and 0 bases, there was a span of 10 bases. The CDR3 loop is CASSLVSGSSYNEQFF. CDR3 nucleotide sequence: TGCGCCAGCAGCTTGGTATCGGGAAGCTCCTACAATGAGCAGTTCTTC.

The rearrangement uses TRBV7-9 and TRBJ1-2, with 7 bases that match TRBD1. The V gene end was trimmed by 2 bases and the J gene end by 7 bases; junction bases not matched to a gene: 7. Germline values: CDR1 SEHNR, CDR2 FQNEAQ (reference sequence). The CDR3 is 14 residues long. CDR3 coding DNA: TGTGCCAGCAGCTTATTGACAGGGTCTGTTGGCTACACCTTC. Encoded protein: CASSLLTGSVGYTF.

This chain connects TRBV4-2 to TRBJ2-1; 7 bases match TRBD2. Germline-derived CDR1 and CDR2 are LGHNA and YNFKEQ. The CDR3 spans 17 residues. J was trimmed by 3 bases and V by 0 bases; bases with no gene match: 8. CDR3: CASSQDGWEGSYNEQFF. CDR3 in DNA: TGTGCCAGCAGCCAAGACGGTTGGGAGGGAAGCTACAATGAGCAGTTCTTC.

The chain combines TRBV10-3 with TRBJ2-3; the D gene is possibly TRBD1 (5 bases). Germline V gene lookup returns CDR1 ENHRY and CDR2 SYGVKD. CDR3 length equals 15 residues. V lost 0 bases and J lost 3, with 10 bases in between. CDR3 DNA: TGTGCCATCAGTGAGTCGCAGGGTAGGACAGATACGCAGTATTTT. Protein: CAISESQGRTDTQYF.

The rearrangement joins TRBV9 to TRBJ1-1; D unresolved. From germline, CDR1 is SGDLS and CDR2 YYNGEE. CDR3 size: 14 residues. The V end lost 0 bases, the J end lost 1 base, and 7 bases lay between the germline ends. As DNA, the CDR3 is TGTGCCAGCAGCGTAGAGAGAGGGAACACTGAAGCTTTCTTT. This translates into CASSVERGNTEAFF.

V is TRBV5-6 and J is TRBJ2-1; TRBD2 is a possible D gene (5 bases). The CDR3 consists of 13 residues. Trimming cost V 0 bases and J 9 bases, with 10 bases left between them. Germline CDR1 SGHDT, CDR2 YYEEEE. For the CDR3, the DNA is TGTGCCAGCAGCTTGGGGTGGAGGAGTGAGCAGTTCTTC. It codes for CASSLGWRSEQFF.

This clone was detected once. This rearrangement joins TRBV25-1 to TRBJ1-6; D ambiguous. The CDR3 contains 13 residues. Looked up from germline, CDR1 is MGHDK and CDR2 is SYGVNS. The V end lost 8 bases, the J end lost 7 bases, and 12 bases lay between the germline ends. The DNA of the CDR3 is TGTGCCAGCCGTAACTCCCGGAATTCACCCCTCCACTTT. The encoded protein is CASRNSRNSPLHF.

The CDR3 protein is CASSLRTKQSPDQPQHF. As DNA, the CDR3 is TGTGCCAGCAGTTTACGGACTAAACAGAGCCCCGATCAGCCCCAGCATTTT. The chain is built from TRBV28 and TRBJ1-5; no firm D call. This CDR3 has 17 residues. The germline V and J ends were trimmed by 2 bases and 5 bases, with 19 bases remaining between them. Germline CDR1 reads MDHEN; CDR2 reads SYDVKM.

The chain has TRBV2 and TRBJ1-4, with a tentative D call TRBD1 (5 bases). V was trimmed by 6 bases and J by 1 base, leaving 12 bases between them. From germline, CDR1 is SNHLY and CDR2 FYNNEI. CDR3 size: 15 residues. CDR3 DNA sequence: TGTGCCAGCAGGGCCCTCGGGGGAACTAATGAAAAACTGTTTTTT. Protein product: CASRALGGTNEKLFF.

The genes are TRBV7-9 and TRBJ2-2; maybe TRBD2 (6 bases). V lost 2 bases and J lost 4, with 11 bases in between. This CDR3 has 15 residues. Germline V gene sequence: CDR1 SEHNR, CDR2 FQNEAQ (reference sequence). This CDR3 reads CASSLKEGGTGELFF. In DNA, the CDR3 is TGTGCCAGCAGCTTAAAGGAGGGTGGCACCGGGGAGCTGTTTTTT. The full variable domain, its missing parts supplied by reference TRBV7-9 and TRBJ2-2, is DTGVSQNPRHKITKRGQNVTFRCDPISEHNRLYWYRQTLGQGPEFLTYFQNEAQLEKSRLLSDRFSAERPKGSFSTLEIQRTEQGDSAMYLCASSLKEGGTGELFFGEGSRLTVL.

The CDR3 protein is CASSLVWGQETQYF. The CDR3 DNA sequence: TGTGCCAGCAGCTTGGTGTGGGGGCAGGAGACCCAGTACTTC. J is TRBJ2-5 and V is TRBV5-6; tentative D call: TRBD1 (6 bases). V lost 0 bases and J lost 5, with 11 bases in between. In germline, CDR1 is SGHDT, CDR2 YYEEEE. The CDR3 runs 14 residues.

The CDR3 is CASSLGTTDTGELFF. CDR3 DNA sequence: TGCGCCAGCAGCTTGGGGACTACGGACACCGGGGAGCTGTTTTTT. The genes are TRBV5-1 and TRBJ2-2, with D perhaps TRBD2 (6 bases). Per germline, CDR1 SGHRS and CDR2 YFSETQ. This CDR3 is 15 amino acids long. The V and J ends lost 0 bases and 3 bases respectively, with 9 bases between them.

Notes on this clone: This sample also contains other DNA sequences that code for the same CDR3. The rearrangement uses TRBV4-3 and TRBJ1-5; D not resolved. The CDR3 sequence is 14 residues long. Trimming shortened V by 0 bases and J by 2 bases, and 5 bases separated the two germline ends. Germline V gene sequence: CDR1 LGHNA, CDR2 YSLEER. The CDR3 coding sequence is TGCGCCAGCAGCCAAGAGCAGGGCAATCAGCCCCAGCATTTT. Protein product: CASSQEQGNQPQHF.

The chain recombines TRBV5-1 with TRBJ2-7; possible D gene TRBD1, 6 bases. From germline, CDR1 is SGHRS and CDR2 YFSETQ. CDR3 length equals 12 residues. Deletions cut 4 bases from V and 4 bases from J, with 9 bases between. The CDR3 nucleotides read TGCGCCAGCAGCCCTGACAGGTACGAGCAGTACTTC. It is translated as CASSPDRYEQYF.

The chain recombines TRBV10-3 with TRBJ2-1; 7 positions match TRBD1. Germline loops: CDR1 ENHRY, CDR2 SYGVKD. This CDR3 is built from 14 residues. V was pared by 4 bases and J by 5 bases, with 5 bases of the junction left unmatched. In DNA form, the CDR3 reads TGTGCCATCAGTGTCCCGGGACAGAACAATGAGCAGTTCTTC. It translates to CAISVPGQNNEQFF.

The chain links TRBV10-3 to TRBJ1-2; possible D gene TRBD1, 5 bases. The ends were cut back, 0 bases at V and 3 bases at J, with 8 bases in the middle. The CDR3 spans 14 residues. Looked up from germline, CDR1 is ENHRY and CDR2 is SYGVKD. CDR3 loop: CAISESTVDYGYTF. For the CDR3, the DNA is TGTGCCATCAGTGAGTCGACAGTCGACTATGGCTACACCTTC.

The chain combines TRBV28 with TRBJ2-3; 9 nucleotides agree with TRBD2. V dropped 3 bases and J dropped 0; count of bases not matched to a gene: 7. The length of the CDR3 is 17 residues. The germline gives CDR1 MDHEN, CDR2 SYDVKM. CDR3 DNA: TGTGCCAGCAGTTTTAGTGGGCGGGGGGGTAGCACAGATACGCAGTATTTT. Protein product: CASSFSGRGGSTDTQYF.

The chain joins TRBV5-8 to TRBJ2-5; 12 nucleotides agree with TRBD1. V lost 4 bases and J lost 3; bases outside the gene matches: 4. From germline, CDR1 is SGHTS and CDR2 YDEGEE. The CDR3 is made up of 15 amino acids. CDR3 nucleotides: TGTGCCAGCAGCCGGGGGACAGGGGGCGAAGAGACCCAGTACTTC. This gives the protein CASSRGTGGEETQYF. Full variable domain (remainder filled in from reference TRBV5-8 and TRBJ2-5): EAGVTQSPTHLIKTRGQQATLRCSPISGHTSVYWYQQALGLGLQFLLWYDEGEERNRGNFPPRFSGRQFPNYSSELNVNALELEDSALYLCASSRGTGGEETQYFGPGTRLLVL.

In DNA, the CDR3 is TGCGCCAGCAGCACCCAGGTGGGACAGCCGCAGTATTTT. This sequence encodes CASSTQVGQPQYF. The chain employs TRBV4-3 and TRBJ2-3; the match to TRBD1 covers 7 bases. This CDR3 has 13 residues. Trimming took 5 bases from V and 10 from J; bases not matched to a gene: 9. Germline values: CDR1 LGHNA, CDR2 YSLEER.

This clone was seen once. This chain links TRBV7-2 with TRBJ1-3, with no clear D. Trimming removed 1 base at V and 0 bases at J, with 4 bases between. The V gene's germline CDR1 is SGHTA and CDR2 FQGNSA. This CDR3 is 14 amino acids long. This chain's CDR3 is CASSLGSSGNTIYF. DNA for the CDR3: TGTGCCAGCAGCTTAGGGAGCTCTGGAAACACCATATATTTT.

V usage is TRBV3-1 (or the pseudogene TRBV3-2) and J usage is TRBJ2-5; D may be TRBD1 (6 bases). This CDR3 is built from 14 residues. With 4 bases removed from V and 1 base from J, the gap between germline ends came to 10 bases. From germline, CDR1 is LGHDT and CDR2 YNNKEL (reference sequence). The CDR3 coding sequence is TGTGCCAGCAGCCTGGGACAATTCCAAGAGACCCAGTACTTC. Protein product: CASSLGQFQETQYF.